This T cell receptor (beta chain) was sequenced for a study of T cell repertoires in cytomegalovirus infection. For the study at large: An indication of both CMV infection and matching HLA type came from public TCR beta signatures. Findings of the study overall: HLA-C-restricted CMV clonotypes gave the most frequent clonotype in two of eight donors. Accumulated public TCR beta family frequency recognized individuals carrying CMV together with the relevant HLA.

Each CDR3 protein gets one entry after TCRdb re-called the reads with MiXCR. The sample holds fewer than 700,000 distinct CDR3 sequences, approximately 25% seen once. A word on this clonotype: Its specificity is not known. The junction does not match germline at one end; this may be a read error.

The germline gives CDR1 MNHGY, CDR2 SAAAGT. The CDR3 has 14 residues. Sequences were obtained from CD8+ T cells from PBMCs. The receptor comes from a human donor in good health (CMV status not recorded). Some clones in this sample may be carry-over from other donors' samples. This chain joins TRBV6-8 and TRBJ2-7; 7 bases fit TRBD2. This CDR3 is CTSSLAGYSYEQYF. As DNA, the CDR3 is TGTACCAGCAGTTTAGCGGGCTATTCCTACGAGCAGTACTTC.